This is a list of T cell receptor beta chains from one sample in a study of shared clonotypes between healthy human individuals. Some clones are missing from TCRdb's copy, which holds only in-frame ones; the method was immunoSEQ multiplex PCR. The sample shows over 1.4 million clones, 96% of them seen only once. Sequencing was done on a sample of naive CD4+ T cells sorted from blood. Receptors originate from a young man in good health. Both conserved end residues are part of each CDR3. Each record gives: clone size, J gene, V gene, D gene, CDR3 DNA, CDR3 protein. The D gene is left open where the match is weak. Only part of the rows carry a size: once, few, many, or a class if the clone is expanded.

abundance: .; j_gene: TRBJ2-7; v_gene: TRBV5-1; d_gene: TRBD1; CDR3nt: TGCGCCAGCAGCTTCGGACAGGGCGGCGAGCAGTACTTC; CDR3aa: CASSFGQGGEQYF
abundance: .; j_gene: TRBJ2-3; v_gene: TRBV7-2; d_gene: TRBD2; CDR3nt: TGTGCCAGCAGGGTAGCGGGAGAGGTAGATACGCAGTATTTT; CDR3aa: CASRVAGEVDTQYF
abundance: .; j_gene: TRBJ2-4; v_gene: TRBV29-1; d_gene: TRBD2; CDR3nt: TGCAGCGTTGGGGAGGGAGCCAAAAACATTCAGTACTTC; CDR3aa: CSVGEGAKNIQYF
abundance: .; j_gene: TRBJ2-7; v_gene: TRBV4-1; d_gene: .; CDR3nt: TGCGCCAGCAGCCTGCGAGAGGGCGACTGGAGCTACGAGCAGTACTTC; CDR3aa: CASSLREGDWSYEQYF
abundance: .; j_gene: TRBJ2-7; v_gene: TRBV7-3; d_gene: .; CDR3nt: TGTGCCAGCAGTCCGGGAGCAGGGGGGATATGGGAGCAGTACTTC; CDR3aa: CASSPGAGGIWEQYF
abundance: .; j_gene: TRBJ1-1; v_gene: TRBV10-1; d_gene: .; CDR3nt: TGCGCCAGCAGTGAAGGGGAAGGGGGGAACACTGAAGCTTTCTTT; CDR3aa: CASSEGEGGNTEAFF
abundance: .; j_gene: TRBJ2-2; v_gene: TRBV4-1; d_gene: TRBD2; CDR3nt: TGCGCCAGCAGCCGGACTAGCGGGGCCAACACCGGGGAGCTGTTTTTT; CDR3aa: CASSRTSGANTGELFF
abundance: .; j_gene: TRBJ2-1; v_gene: TRBV10-1; d_gene: TRBD1; CDR3nt: TGCGCCAGCAGTGAATGGCGGACAGGGGACAATGAGCAGTTCTTC; CDR3aa: CASSEWRTGDNEQFF
abundance: .; j_gene: TRBJ2-7; v_gene: TRBV5-4; d_gene: .; CDR3nt: TGTGCCAGCAGCTTGGGTGTCTCTCCGACTTCAGGCTACGAGCAGTACTTC; CDR3aa: CASSLGVSPTSGYEQYF
abundance: .; j_gene: TRBJ2-1; v_gene: TRBV10-1; d_gene: TRBD2; CDR3nt: TGCGCCAGCAGTGAGAGCGGGGGCCCCTACAATGAGCAGTTCTTC; CDR3aa: CASSESGGPYNEQFF
abundance: .; j_gene: TRBJ2-7; v_gene: TRBV9; d_gene: .; CDR3nt: TGTGCCAGCAGCGTCGGGTTGGAAAGCGAGCAGTACTTC; CDR3aa: CASSVGLESEQYF
abundance: .; j_gene: TRBJ1-1; v_gene: TRBV4-1; d_gene: TRBD1; CDR3nt: TGCGCCAGCAGCCTAACGACAGGGACTGAAGCTTTCTTT; CDR3aa: CASSLTTGTEAFF
abundance: .; j_gene: TRBJ2-7; v_gene: TRBV19; d_gene: .; CDR3nt: TGTGCCAGTAGCCAAAGGGAGGCCTACGAGCAGTACTTC; CDR3aa: CASSQREAYEQYF
abundance: .; j_gene: TRBJ2-4; v_gene: TRBV10-1; d_gene: .; CDR3nt: TGCGCCAGCAGCCCCGGGGGCCTAGCCAAAAACATTCAGTACTTC; CDR3aa: CASSPGGLAKNIQYF
abundance: .; j_gene: TRBJ1-1; v_gene: TRBV4-3; d_gene: TRBD1; CDR3nt: TGCGCCAGCAGCCAGGGGGGGACAGGGAACACTGAAGCTTTCTTT; CDR3aa: CASSQGGTGNTEAFF
abundance: .; j_gene: TRBJ2-3; v_gene: TRBV11-3; d_gene: TRBD2; CDR3nt: TGTGCCAGCAGCTTAACTAGCGGACTCAGCACAGATACGCAGTATTTT; CDR3aa: CASSLTSGLSTDTQYF
abundance: .; j_gene: TRBJ2-4; v_gene: TRBV9; d_gene: TRBD2; CDR3nt: TGTGCCAGCAGCGTAGGGCTAGCGGGAGTCGAAAACATTCAGTACTTC; CDR3aa: CASSVGLAGVENIQYF
abundance: .; j_gene: TRBJ1-4; v_gene: TRBV4-1; d_gene: .; CDR3nt: TGCGCCAGCAGTTTAACCGGACGGGGAAATGAAAAACTGTTTTTT; CDR3aa: CASSLTGRGNEKLFF
abundance: .; j_gene: TRBJ1-1; v_gene: TRBV28; d_gene: TRBD1; CDR3nt: TGTGCCAGCAGTGACAGGGTTGGCACTGAAGCTTTCTTT; CDR3aa: CASSDRVGTEAFF
abundance: .; j_gene: TRBJ1-1; v_gene: TRBV18; d_gene: .; CDR3nt: TGTGCCAGCTCACAAGAGGTTCTGACCCGTCGCACTGAAGCTTTCTTT; CDR3aa: CASSQEVLTRRTEAFF
abundance: .; j_gene: TRBJ2-7; v_gene: TRBV28; d_gene: .; CDR3nt: TGTGCCAGCAGGACCCCCACGTCAGGGTACGAGCAGTACTTC; CDR3aa: CASRTPTSGYEQYF
abundance: .; j_gene: TRBJ2-2; v_gene: TRBV18; d_gene: TRBD2; CDR3nt: TGTGCCAGCTCACCACCAGCGGGAGGAAGTATCGGGGAGCTGTTTTTT; CDR3aa: CASSPPAGGSIGELFF
abundance: .; j_gene: TRBJ1-4; v_gene: TRBV6-5; d_gene: TRBD1; CDR3nt: TGTGCCAGCAGGCCTAGACAGGGCTGGGAAAAACTGTTTTTT; CDR3aa: CASRPRQGWEKLFF
abundance: once; j_gene: TRBJ2-3; v_gene: TRBV19; d_gene: TRBD2; CDR3nt: TGTGCCAGTAGTATCGGAAGGGAGGGCGCGCAGTATTTT; CDR3aa: CASSIGREGAQYF
abundance: .; j_gene: TRBJ2-6; v_gene: TRBV6-5; d_gene: .; CDR3nt: TGTGCCAGCAGTTACGACAGGTCTGGGGCCAACGTCCTGACTTTC; CDR3aa: CASSYDRSGANVLTF
abundance: .; j_gene: TRBJ2-7; v_gene: TRBV2; d_gene: .; CDR3nt: TGTGCCAGCAGTGTTTCAATATCCTACGAGCAGTACTTC; CDR3aa: CASSVSISYEQYF
abundance: once; j_gene: TRBJ2-2; v_gene: TRBV18; d_gene: .; CDR3nt: TGTGCCAGCTCACCTAGCGGGAACACCGGGGAGCTGTTTTTT; CDR3aa: CASSPSGNTGELFF
abundance: .; j_gene: TRBJ2-3; v_gene: TRBV14; d_gene: TRBD2; CDR3nt: TGTGCCAGCAGCCACCTTAGCGGGAGGACAGATACGCAGTATTTT; CDR3aa: CASSHLSGRTDTQYF
abundance: once; j_gene: TRBJ2-1; v_gene: TRBV10-1; d_gene: TRBD2; CDR3nt: TGCGCCAGCGGGGGACTAGCGGGAGTCGGGGAGCAGTTCTTC; CDR3aa: CASGGLAGVGEQFF
abundance: .; j_gene: TRBJ2-6; v_gene: TRBV18; d_gene: TRBD1; CDR3nt: TGTGCCAGCTCTCAACGAGGACAGGCCGTCTCTGGGGCCAACGTCCTGACTTTC; CDR3aa: CASSQRGQAVSGANVLTF
abundance: once; j_gene: TRBJ2-7; v_gene: TRBV5-1; d_gene: TRBD1; CDR3nt: TGCGCCAGCAGCCACGGGGACAGGGATTTAAGGTATACCTACGAGCAGTACTTC; CDR3aa: CASSHGDRDLRYTYEQYF
abundance: .; j_gene: TRBJ1-3; v_gene: TRBV7-9; d_gene: .; CDR3nt: TGTGCCAGCAGCACCCGCGGGGGGGCTGGAAACACCATATATTTT; CDR3aa: CASSTRGGAGNTIYF
abundance: once; j_gene: TRBJ2-1; v_gene: TRBV4-1; d_gene: .; CDR3nt: TGCGCCAGCAGCTTATGGCGTTTAGCCAATGAGCAGTTCTTC; CDR3aa: CASSLWRLANEQFF
abundance: .; j_gene: TRBJ1-3; v_gene: TRBV6-5; d_gene: TRBD1; CDR3nt: TGTGCCAGCACCCGGACAGGGAACTCTGGAAACACCATATATTTT; CDR3aa: CASTRTGNSGNTIYF
abundance: .; j_gene: TRBJ2-5; v_gene: TRBV6-5; d_gene: TRBD2; CDR3nt: TGTGCCAGCAGTCGCGGGGCTAGCGGGGGTGAGACCCAGTACTTC; CDR3aa: CASSRGASGGETQYF
abundance: .; j_gene: TRBJ2-7; v_gene: TRBV7-2; d_gene: .; CDR3nt: TGTGCCAGCAGCTCGTCGGGGTACGAGCAGTACTTC; CDR3aa: CASSSSGYEQYF
abundance: .; j_gene: TRBJ1-1; v_gene: TRBV4-1; d_gene: .; CDR3nt: TGCGCCAGCAGCCAAGTACAGGGTAACACTGAAGCTTTCTTT; CDR3aa: CASSQVQGNTEAFF
abundance: .; j_gene: TRBJ2-7; v_gene: TRBV5-8; d_gene: .; CDR3nt: TGTGCCAGCAGCGCAGCCACAGGGACCTACGAGCAGTACTTC; CDR3aa: CASSAATGTYEQYF
abundance: .; j_gene: TRBJ2-2; v_gene: TRBV29-1; d_gene: TRBD1; CDR3nt: TGCAGCGTTTTTAGGGGGCCCGGCACCGGGGAGCTGTTTTTT; CDR3aa: CSVFRGPGTGELFF
abundance: .; j_gene: TRBJ2-2; v_gene: TRBV7-2; d_gene: .; CDR3nt: TGTGCCAGCAGCTTAAGGACCCCCACCGGGGAGCTGTTTTTT; CDR3aa: CASSLRTPTGELFF
abundance: .; j_gene: TRBJ2-5; v_gene: TRBV15; d_gene: TRBD1; CDR3nt: TGTGCCACCAGCAGATCCGGACAGGGGTATCGAGAGCAGTACTTC; CDR3aa: CATSRSGQGYREQYF
abundance: .; j_gene: TRBJ2-1; v_gene: TRBV9; d_gene: TRBD1; CDR3nt: TGTGCCAGCAGGCCCGGGACAGGATCCTACAATGAGCAGTTCTTC; CDR3aa: CASRPGTGSYNEQFF
abundance: .; j_gene: TRBJ2-1; v_gene: TRBV28; d_gene: .; CDR3nt: TGTGCCAGCAGTTCGGCCGGGACATCGCGGCACAATGAGCAGTTCTTC; CDR3aa: CASSSAGTSRHNEQFF
abundance: once; j_gene: TRBJ2-1; v_gene: TRBV27; d_gene: .; CDR3nt: TGTGCCAGCAGTCCCCTACGACTAGTTAGTGAGCAGTTCTTC; CDR3aa: CASSPLRLVSEQFF
abundance: .; j_gene: TRBJ1-1; v_gene: TRBV27; d_gene: .; CDR3nt: TGTGCCAGCAGTTTCGACAGGTTAGGCACTGAAGCTTTCTTT; CDR3aa: CASSFDRLGTEAFF
abundance: .; j_gene: TRBJ2-5; v_gene: TRBV7-2; d_gene: TRBD1; CDR3nt: TGTGCCAGCAGCTTAGGACCAGGACAGGGCCAAGAGACCCAGTACTTC; CDR3aa: CASSLGPGQGQETQYF
abundance: .; j_gene: TRBJ1-2; v_gene: TRBV9; d_gene: TRBD1; CDR3nt: TGTGCCAGCAGCTTCGGACAGGGCGTTTCCTATGGCTACACCTTC; CDR3aa: CASSFGQGVSYGYTF
abundance: .; j_gene: TRBJ2-7; v_gene: TRBV7-9; d_gene: .; CDR3nt: TGTGCCAGCAGCCCCCTCCCCCAGGAGCAGTACTTC; CDR3aa: CASSPLPQEQYF
abundance: .; j_gene: TRBJ2-7; v_gene: TRBV25-1; d_gene: .; CDR3nt: TGTGCCAGCAGTGAAATGACAGGTTCCCTCTCCTACGAGCAGTACTTC; CDR3aa: CASSEMTGSLSYEQYF
abundance: .; j_gene: TRBJ1-4; v_gene: TRBV29-1; d_gene: .; CDR3nt: TGCAGCGCCGGACAGTCGGGCAATGAAAAACTGTTTTTT; CDR3aa: CSAGQSGNEKLFF
abundance: .; j_gene: TRBJ2-2; v_gene: TRBV2; d_gene: .; CDR3nt: TGTGCCAGCAGTGAGGTTGCGGCCGGGGAGCTGTTTTTT; CDR3aa: CASSEVAAGELFF
abundance: .; j_gene: TRBJ2-7; v_gene: TRBV7-2; d_gene: TRBD2; CDR3nt: TGTGCCAGCAGCTTATCTAGCGGGCCCTCCTACGAGCAGTACTTC; CDR3aa: CASSLSSGPSYEQYF
abundance: .; j_gene: TRBJ2-7; v_gene: TRBV5-8; d_gene: .; CDR3nt: TGTGCCAGCAGCAACCTCGGCCGAGGGAGCTCCTACGAGCAGTACTTC; CDR3aa: CASSNLGRGSSYEQYF
abundance: .; j_gene: TRBJ2-7; v_gene: TRBV9; d_gene: .; CDR3nt: TGTGCCAGCAGCGTAGGGGCTGGGCTAGCGACGTACGAGCAGTACTTC; CDR3aa: CASSVGAGLATYEQYF
abundance: .; j_gene: TRBJ2-5; v_gene: TRBV7-3; d_gene: .; CDR3nt: TGTGCCAGCAGCTTACGGGCTCAAGAGACCCAGTACTTC; CDR3aa: CASSLRAQETQYF
abundance: .; j_gene: TRBJ2-2; v_gene: TRBV2; d_gene: TRBD1; CDR3nt: TGTGCCAGCAATGGACAGGCTAACACCGGGGAGCTGTTTTTT; CDR3aa: CASNGQANTGELFF
abundance: .; j_gene: TRBJ2-3; v_gene: TRBV11-3; d_gene: .; CDR3nt: TGTGCCAGCAGAAATACGCAGTATTTT; CDR3aa: CASRNTQYF